This T cell receptor (beta chain) was obtained from a study of shared clonotypes between healthy human individuals. General study points: Few donors limited the genetic and exposure-history diversity represented. The sampled material consisted only of blood, and tissue repertoires are likely to differ.

Each sorted subset replicate got 200 ng genomic DNA, around 29,000 genomes. Sequenced by immunoSEQ multiplex PCR; TCRdb stores in-frame clones only, minus some. This sample yields about 2.4 million clones, of which around 94% are seen a single time; roughly 0.15% belongs to the top ten. To note about this clone: Its antigen is unidentified.

Sequences were obtained from naive CD4+ T cells sorted from blood. The sample's subset: CD45RA+ positively selected. This TCR was recovered from a man aged 18-30 years in good health.

CDR3 sequence reads: CASSFWVLGGLMNTEAFF. DNA for the CDR3: TGTGCCAGCAGCTTTTGGGTATTGGGGGGACTTATGAACACTGAAGCTTTCTTT. V and J are TRBV5-5 and TRBJ1-1; D possibly corresponds to TRBD1 (5 bases). Per the germline V gene, CDR1 is SGHKS and CDR2 is YYEKEE (reference sequence). The CDR3 is 18 residues long. The V and J ends lost 2 bases and 0 bases respectively, with 20 bases between them.